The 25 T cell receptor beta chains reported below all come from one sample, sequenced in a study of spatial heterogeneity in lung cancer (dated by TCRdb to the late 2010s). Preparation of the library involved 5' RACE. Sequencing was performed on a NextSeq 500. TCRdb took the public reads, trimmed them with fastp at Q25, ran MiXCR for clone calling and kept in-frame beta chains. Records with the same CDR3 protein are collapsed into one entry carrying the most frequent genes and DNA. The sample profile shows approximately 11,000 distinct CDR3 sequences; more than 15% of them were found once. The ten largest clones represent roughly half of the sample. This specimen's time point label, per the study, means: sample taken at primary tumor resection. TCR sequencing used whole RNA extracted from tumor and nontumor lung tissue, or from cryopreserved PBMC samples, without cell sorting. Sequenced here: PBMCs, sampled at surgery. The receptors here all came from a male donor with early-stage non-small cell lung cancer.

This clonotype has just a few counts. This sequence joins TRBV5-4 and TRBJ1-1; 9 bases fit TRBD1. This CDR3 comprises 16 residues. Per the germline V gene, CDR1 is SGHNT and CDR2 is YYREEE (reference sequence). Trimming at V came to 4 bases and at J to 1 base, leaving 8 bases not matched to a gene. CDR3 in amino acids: CASSPPGTGRNTEAFF. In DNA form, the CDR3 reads TGTGCCAGCAGCCCTCCCGGGACAGGGCGGAACACTGAAGCTTTCTTT. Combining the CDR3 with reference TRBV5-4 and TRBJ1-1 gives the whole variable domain ETGVTQSPTHLIKTRGQQVTLRCSSQSGHNTVSWYQQALGQGPQFIFQYYREEENGRGNFPPRFSGLQFPNYSSELNVNALELDDSALYLCASSPPGTGRNTEAFFGQGTRLTVV.

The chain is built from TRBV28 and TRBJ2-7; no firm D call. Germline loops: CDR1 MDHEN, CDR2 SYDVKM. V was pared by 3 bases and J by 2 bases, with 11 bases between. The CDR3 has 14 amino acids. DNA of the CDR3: TGTGCCAGCAGTTTTAGCTGGCCAACCTACGAGCAGTACTTC. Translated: CASSFSWPTYEQYF.

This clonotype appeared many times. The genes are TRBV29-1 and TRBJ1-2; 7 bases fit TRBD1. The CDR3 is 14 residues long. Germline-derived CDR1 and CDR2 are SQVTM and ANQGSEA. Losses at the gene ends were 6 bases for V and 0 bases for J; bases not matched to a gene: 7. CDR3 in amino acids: CSVTTGATNYGYTF. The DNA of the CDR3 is TGCAGCGTGACAACAGGGGCCACTAACTATGGCTACACCTTC.

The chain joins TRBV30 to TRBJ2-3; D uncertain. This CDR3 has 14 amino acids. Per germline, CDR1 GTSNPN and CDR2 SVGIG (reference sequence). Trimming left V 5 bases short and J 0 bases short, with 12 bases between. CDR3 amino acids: CAWFAKTSTDTQYF. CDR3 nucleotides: TGTGCCTGGTTCGCCAAGACTAGCACAGATACGCAGTATTTT.

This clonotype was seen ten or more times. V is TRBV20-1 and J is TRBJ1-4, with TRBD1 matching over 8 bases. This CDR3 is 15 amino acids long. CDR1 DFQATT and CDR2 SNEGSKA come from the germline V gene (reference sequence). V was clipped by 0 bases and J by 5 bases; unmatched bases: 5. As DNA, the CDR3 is TGCAGTGCTAGAGATAGGCGACAGGGGAATGAAAAACTGTTTTTT. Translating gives CSARDRRQGNEKLFF.

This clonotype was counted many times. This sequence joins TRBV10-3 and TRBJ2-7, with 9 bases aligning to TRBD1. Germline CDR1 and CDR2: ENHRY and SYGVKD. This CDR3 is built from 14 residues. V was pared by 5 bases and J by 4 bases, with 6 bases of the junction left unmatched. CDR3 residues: CAISKQGAQYEQYF. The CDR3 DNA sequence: TGTGCCATCAGTAAACAGGGGGCGCAATACGAGCAGTACTTC.

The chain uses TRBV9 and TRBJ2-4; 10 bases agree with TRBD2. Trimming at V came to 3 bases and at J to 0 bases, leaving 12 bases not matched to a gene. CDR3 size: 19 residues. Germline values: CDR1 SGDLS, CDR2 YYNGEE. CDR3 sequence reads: CASSGSVAGGALAKNIQYF. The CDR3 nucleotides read TGTGCCAGCAGCGGATCAGTAGCGGGAGGTGCCCTAGCCAAAAACATTCAGTACTTC.

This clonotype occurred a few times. The CDR3 nucleotides read TGTGCCAGCAGTGCTACTAGCTCCGATACGCAGTATTTT. This encodes CASSATSSDTQYF. V gene TRBV6-6 combines with J gene TRBJ2-3, with D perhaps matching TRBD2 (6 bases). The V and J ends lost 5 bases and 6 bases respectively, with 12 bases between them. The CDR3 covers 13 residues. Germline V lookup: CDR1 MNHNY, CDR2 SVGAGI (reference sequence).

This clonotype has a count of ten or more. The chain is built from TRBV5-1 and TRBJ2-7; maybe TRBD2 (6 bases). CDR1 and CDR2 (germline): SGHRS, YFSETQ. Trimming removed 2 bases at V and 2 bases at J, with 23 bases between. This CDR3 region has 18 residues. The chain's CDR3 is CASSFRARGWNGTYEQYF. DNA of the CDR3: TGCGCCAGCAGCTTCCGTGCGCGGGGTTGGAACGGAACCTACGAGCAGTACTTC.

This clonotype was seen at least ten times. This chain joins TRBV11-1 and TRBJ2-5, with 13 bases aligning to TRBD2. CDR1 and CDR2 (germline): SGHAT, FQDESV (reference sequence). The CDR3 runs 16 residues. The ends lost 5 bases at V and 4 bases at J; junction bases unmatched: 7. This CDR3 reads CASSQGLAGRRETQYF. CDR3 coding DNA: TGTGCCAGCAGCCAGGGACTAGCGGGACGAAGAGAGACCCAGTACTTC.

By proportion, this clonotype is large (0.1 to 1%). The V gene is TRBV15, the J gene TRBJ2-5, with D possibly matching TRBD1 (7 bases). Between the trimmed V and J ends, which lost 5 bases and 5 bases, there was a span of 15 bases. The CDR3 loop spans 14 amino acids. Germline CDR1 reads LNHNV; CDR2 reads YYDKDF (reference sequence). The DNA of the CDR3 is TGTGCCACCAGCGGCCAGGGGGGAGAGGAGACCCAGTACTTC. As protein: CATSGQGGEETQYF.

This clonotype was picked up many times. CDR3: CASSPSQLRGGNEQFF. As DNA, the CDR3 is TGTGCCAGCAGCCCCAGCCAGCTAAGAGGGGGGAATGAGCAGTTCTTC. This chain uses TRBV3-1 with TRBJ2-1; TRBD1 or TRBD2 may be the D gene (6 bases each). Trimming pared 4 bases from V and 7 bases from J, leaving 20 bases between. The CDR3 sequence is 16 residues long. Germline assignment: CDR1 LGHDT and CDR2 YNNKEL (reference sequence).

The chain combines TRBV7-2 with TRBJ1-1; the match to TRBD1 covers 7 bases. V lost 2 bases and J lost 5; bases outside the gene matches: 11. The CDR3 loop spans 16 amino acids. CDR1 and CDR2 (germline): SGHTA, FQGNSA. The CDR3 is CASSLTKDRIVTEAFF. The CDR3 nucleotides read TGTGCCAGCAGCTTAACCAAGGACAGGATTGTGACTGAAGCTTTCTTT. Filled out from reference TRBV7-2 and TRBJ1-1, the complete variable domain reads GAGVSQSPSNKVTEKGKDVELRCDPISGHTALYWYRQSLGQGLEFLIYFQGNSAPDKSGLPSDRFSAERTGGSVSTLTIQRTQQEDSAVYLCASSLTKDRIVTEAFFGQGTRLTVV.

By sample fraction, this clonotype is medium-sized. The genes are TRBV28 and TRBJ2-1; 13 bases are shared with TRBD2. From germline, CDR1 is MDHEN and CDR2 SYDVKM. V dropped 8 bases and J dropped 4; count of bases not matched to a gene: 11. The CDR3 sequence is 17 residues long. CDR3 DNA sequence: TGTGCCAGCCTACACGGGACTAGCGGGAAGCCTTACAATGAGCAGTTCTTC. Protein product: CASLHGTSGKPYNEQFF.

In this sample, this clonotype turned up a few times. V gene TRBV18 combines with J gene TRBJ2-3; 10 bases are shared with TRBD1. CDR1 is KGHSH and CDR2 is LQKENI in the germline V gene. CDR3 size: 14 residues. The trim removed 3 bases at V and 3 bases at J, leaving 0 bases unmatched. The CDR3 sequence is CASSPGQGTDTQYF. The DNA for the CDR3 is TGTGCCAGCTCACCGGGACAGGGGACAGATACGCAGTATTTT.

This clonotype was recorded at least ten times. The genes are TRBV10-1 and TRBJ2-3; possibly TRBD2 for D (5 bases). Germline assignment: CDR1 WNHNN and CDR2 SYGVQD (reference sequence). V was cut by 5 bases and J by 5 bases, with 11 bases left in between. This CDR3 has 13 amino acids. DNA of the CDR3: TGCGCCAGCAGTTCGGGGTTTGGAGATACGCAGTATTTT. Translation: CASSSGFGDTQYF.

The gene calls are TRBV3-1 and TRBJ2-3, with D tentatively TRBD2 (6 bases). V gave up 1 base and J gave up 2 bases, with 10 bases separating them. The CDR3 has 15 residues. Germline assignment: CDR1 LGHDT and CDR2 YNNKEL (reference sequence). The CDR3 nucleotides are TGTGCCAGCAGCCAAGTTAGCGGATCCACAGATACGCAGTATTTT. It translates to CASSQVSGSTDTQYF.

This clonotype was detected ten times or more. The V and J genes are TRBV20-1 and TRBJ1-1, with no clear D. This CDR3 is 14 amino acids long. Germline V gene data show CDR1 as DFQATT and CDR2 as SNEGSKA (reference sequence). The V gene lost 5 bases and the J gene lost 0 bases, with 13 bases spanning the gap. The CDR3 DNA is TGCAGTGCTTTCCTCGGGGAAATGAACACTGAAGCTTTCTTT. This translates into CSAFLGEMNTEAFF.

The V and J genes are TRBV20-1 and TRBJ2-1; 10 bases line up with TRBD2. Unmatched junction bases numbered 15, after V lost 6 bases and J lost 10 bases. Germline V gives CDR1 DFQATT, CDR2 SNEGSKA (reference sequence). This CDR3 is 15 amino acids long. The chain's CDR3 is CSANPGLAYPREQFF. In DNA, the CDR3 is TGCAGTGCAAATCCGGGACTAGCGTACCCAAGGGAGCAGTTCTTC.

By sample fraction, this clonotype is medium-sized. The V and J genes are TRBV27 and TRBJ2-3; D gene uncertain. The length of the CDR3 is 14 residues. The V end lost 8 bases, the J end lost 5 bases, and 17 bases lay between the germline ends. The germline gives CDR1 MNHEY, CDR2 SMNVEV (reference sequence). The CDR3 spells CASGGTYFGDTQYF. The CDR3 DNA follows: TGTGCCAGCGGCGGAACCTACTTTGGAGATACGCAGTATTTT.

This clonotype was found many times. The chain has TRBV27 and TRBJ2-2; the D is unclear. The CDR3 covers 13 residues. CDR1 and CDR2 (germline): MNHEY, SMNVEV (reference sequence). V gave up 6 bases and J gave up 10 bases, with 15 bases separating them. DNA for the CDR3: TGTGCCAGCAGCACACTTCAACCAGAGGAGCTGTTTTTT. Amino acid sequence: CASSTLQPEELFF.

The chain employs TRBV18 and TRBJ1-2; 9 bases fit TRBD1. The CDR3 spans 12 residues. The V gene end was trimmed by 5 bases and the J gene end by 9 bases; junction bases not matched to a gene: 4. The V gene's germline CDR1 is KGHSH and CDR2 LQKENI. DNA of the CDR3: TGTGCCAGCTCATCTGGACAGGGGCGCTACACCTTC. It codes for CASSSGQGRYTF.

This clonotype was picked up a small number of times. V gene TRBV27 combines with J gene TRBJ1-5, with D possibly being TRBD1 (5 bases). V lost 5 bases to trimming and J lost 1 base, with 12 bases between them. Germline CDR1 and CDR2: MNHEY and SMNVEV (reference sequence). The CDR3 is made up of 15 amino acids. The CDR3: CASSGGGTSNQPQHF. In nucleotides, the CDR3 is TGTGCCAGCAGTGGCGGAGGGACGAGCAATCAGCCCCAGCATTTT.

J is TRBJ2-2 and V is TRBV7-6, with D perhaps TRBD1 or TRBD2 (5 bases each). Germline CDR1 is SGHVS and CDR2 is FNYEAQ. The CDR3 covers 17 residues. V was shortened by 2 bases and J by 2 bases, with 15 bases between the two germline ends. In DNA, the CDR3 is TGTGCCAGCAGCTTACTGGGGACCCTACTAAACACCGGGGAGCTGTTTTTT. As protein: CASSLLGTLLNTGELFF.

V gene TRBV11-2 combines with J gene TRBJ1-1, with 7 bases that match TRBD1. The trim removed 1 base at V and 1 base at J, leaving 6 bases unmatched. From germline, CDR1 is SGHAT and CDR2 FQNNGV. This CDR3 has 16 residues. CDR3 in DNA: TGTGCCAGCAGCTTAGCCACAGGGGCCGGGAACACTGAAGCTTTCTTT. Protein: CASSLATGAGNTEAFF.